Listed here are 19 T cell receptor beta chains from one sample, sequenced in a study of regulatory T cells in long-lasting Graves disease. The time point here: persistent/refractory GD, antithyroid drugs over 5 years with positive TRAb. The TCR library was made from RNA that had been extracted from PBMCs in TRIzol. Arm-PCR of CDR3 regions and iRepertoire HTBI primers were the basis on which TCR beta libraries were built. TCRdb called the multiplex PCR reads again in MiXCR, with one record for every CDR3 protein. This table holds about 460,000 distinct CDR3 sequences, roughly 22% found once. Source: peripheral blood mononuclear cells (PBMCs), taken when the disease was refractory, from a patient treated with antithyroid drugs. The receptors were gathered from a female donor with Graves disease.

This clonotype has a count of ten or more. The chain links TRBV6-2 or TRBV6-3 to TRBJ1-4, with D perhaps matching TRBD1 (6 bases). This CDR3 contains 15 residues. The V gene's germline CDR1 is MNHEY and CDR2 SVGEGT. V dropped 0 bases and J dropped 4 bases, with 9 bases sitting between them. CDR3 bases: TGTGCCAGCAGTTACTCGGCAGGGGATAATGAAAAACTGTTTTTT. Protein: CASSYSAGDNEKLFF.

This clonotype showed up just a few times. The chain uses TRBV20-1 and TRBJ1-2; D gene ambiguous. Germline CDR1 DFQATT, CDR2 SNEGSKA (reference sequence). This CDR3 is built from 13 residues. V gave up 5 bases and J gave up 8 bases, with 18 bases separating them. CDR3 protein: CSADFRILDGYTF. The CDR3 DNA reads TGCAGTGCTGACTTCAGGATTCTGGACGGCTACACCTTC.

This chain links TRBV20-1 with TRBJ2-7; no clear D. The ends were cut back, 6 bases at V and 0 bases at J, with 9 bases in the middle. Germline-derived CDR1 and CDR2 are DFQATT and SNEGSKA (reference sequence). This CDR3 contains 12 residues. In DNA form, the CDR3 reads TGCAGTGCGTTAACCCACTCCTACGAGCAGTACTTC. Translated, it gives CSALTHSYEQYF.

The chain is built from TRBV20-1 and TRBJ2-3; D not certain. Germline assignment: CDR1 DFQATT and CDR2 SNEGSKA (reference sequence). The CDR3 contains 11 residues. V lost 5 bases to trimming and J lost 8 bases, with 11 bases between them. Here the CDR3 DNA reads TGCAGTGCTGCCTTAGATGCTACGCAGTATTTT. This codes for CSAALDATQYF.

There are a few counts of this clonotype. The chain couples TRBV28 to TRBJ1-3, with D maybe TRBD1 (6 bases). Germline-derived CDR1 and CDR2 are MDHEN and SYDVKM. The CDR3 contains 15 residues. Trimming took 4 bases from V and 3 from J, leaving 13 bases between them. CDR3 residues: CASSYSLQGGNTIYF. Written as DNA, the CDR3 is TGTGCCAGCAGTTACTCCTTACAGGGTGGAAACACCATATATTTT.

At least ten counts were recorded for this clonotype. The chain uses TRBV20-1 and TRBJ2-5; D is undetermined. The CDR3 has 13 residues. In germline, CDR1 is DFQATT, CDR2 SNEGSKA (reference sequence). V lost 3 bases, J lost 5 bases, and 13 bases lay in between. In nucleotides, the CDR3 is TGCAGTGCTAGGGCCCTCTATTTGGAGACCCAGTACTTC. Its translation: CSARALYLETQYF.

CDR3 bases: TGTGCCAGTTCCGGGGCTAGCGGGAGTTATGAAGAGCAGTTCTTC. Its protein is CASSGASGSYEEQFF. The rearrangement joins TRBV28 to TRBJ2-1, with 10 positions matching TRBD2. Germline CDR1 and CDR2: MDHEN and SYDVKM. Germline trimming cut 9 bases from V and 10 bases from J; bases unmatched to any gene: 15. The CDR3 length is 15 residues.

This clonotype was recorded at least ten times. This sequence joins TRBV6-1 and TRBJ1-5; D gene unclear. Deletions cut 6 bases from V and 4 bases from J, with 13 bases between. The CDR3 covers 14 residues. Germline CDR1 is MNHNS and CDR2 is SASEGT. CDR3: CASSLGRLNQPQHF. The CDR3 DNA reads as TGTGCCAGCAGCCTCGGACGCCTGAATCAGCCCCAGCATTTT.

This clonotype was observed many times. The DNA is left out, because the CDR3 cannot be placed on it with certainty; the CDR3 is given as TCRdb lists it. The gene calls are TRBV28 and TRBJ1-1. From its first to its last residue, the CDR3 has 12 amino acids. Germline-derived CDR1 and CDR2 are MDHEN and SYDVKM. CDR3 residues: CASSSSNTEAFF.

This clonotype was seen only a few times. The chain joins TRBV7-9 to TRBJ1-1, with a weak D call TRBD1 (5 bases). Germline V CDR1 and CDR2: SEHNR, FQNEAQ (reference sequence). The CDR3 runs 12 residues. The V end lost 5 bases, the J end lost 10 bases, and 14 bases lay between the germline ends. Here the CDR3 DNA reads TGTGCCAGCAGCCAACCTTGGGGGTCAGCTTTCTTT. Translating it yields CASSQPWGSAFF.

The V and J genes are TRBV9 and TRBJ2-7; D ambiguous. Germline lookup yields CDR1 SGDLS and CDR2 YYNGEE. This CDR3 region has 15 residues. Deletions cut 4 bases from V and 3 bases from J, with 17 bases between. The CDR3: CASSSQAPGDYEQYF. The DNA for the CDR3 is TGTGCCAGCAGCTCCCAGGCGCCCGGCGACTACGAGCAGTACTTC.

At least ten counts were recorded for this clonotype. This chain uses TRBV5-8 with TRBJ1-1; 7 bases fit TRBD1. Germline V gives CDR1 SGHTS, CDR2 YDEGEE. The junction had 10 bases not matched to a gene; V was cut back by 4 bases and J by 4 bases. The CDR3 consists of 15 residues. The DNA for the CDR3 is TGTGCCAGCAGCGGAGGGGACAGATTAGTCACTGAAGCTTTCTTT. Translation: CASSGGDRLVTEAFF.

This chain uses TRBV20-1 with TRBJ2-5; D call uncertain. The CDR3 sequence is 15 residues long. Germline loops: CDR1 DFQATT, CDR2 SNEGSKA (reference sequence). The V and J ends lost 3 bases and 4 bases respectively, with 18 bases between them. The CDR3 loop is CSARGFRGKRETQYF. CDR3 coding DNA: TGCAGTGCTAGGGGGTTCCGTGGGAAAAGAGAGACCCAGTACTTC.

The V call is TRBV6-1, the J call TRBJ1-5; the D is unclear. The V end lost 1 base, the J end lost 7 bases, and 8 bases lay between the germline ends. The germline V gene encodes CDR1 MNHNS and CDR2 SASEGT. CDR3 length: 13 residues. The CDR3 loop reads CASSEVSGQPQHF. The CDR3 bases are TGTGCCAGCAGTGAAGTATCGGGGCAGCCCCAGCATTTT.

This clonotype was seen at least ten times. The CDR3 DNA reads TGTGCCAGTAAAGAGGCGGGAAACAATCAGCCCCAGCATTTT. Residues: CASKEAGNNQPQHF. This chain connects TRBV19 to TRBJ1-5; no firm D call. From germline, CDR1 is LNHDA and CDR2 SQIVND (reference sequence). Trimming cost V 7 bases and J 3 bases, with 13 bases left between them. This CDR3 spans 14 amino acids. The full variable domain, rest sourced from reference TRBV19 and TRBJ1-5, is DGGITQSPKYLFRKEGQNVTLSCEQNLNHDAMYWYRQDPGQGLRLIYYSQIVNDFQKGDIAEGYSVSREKKESFPLTVTSAQKNPTAFYLCASKEAGNNQPQHFGDGTRLSIL.

The table lists this clonotype with many counts. The chain has TRBV5-1 and TRBJ2-7; D is perhaps TRBD1 (7 bases). The CDR3 covers 13 residues. The V end lost 4 bases, the J end lost 6 bases, and 14 bases lay between the germline ends. Germline V CDR1 and CDR2: SGHRS, YFSETQ. The CDR3 protein is CASSAGQTGEQYF. CDR3 in DNA: TGCGCCAGCAGCGCGGGACAGACGGGCGAGCAGTACTTC. Based on the CDR3 plus reference TRBV5-1 and TRBJ2-7, the full variable domain is KAGVTQTPRYLIKTRGQQVTLSCSPISGHRSVSWYQQTPGQGLQFLFEYFSETQRNKGNFPGRFSGRQFSNSRSEMNVSTLELGDSALYLCASSAGQTGEQYFGPGTRLTVT.

This clonotype was observed at least ten times. This chain uses TRBV10-3 with TRBJ2-5, with D perhaps given as TRBD1 or TRBD2 (5 bases each). Germline CDR1 and CDR2: ENHRY and SYGVKD. The CDR3 runs to 15 residues. V was trimmed by 7 bases and J by 4 bases, leaving 19 bases between them. DNA of the CDR3: TGTGCCATCACCAGGACTCCTACAACAGGAGAGACCCAGTACTTC. Amino acids: CAITRTPTTGETQYF.

This clonotype was seen at least ten times. The chain links TRBV12-3 or TRBV12-4 to TRBJ1-3; TRBD1 aligns across 7 bases. Unmatched junction bases numbered 12, after V lost 7 bases and J lost 0 bases. CDR3 length: 17 residues. The CDR3, as DNA: TGTGCCAGCAACCGGCGACAGGGCGTTATCTCTGGAAACACCATATATTTT. Translation gives CASNRRQGVISGNTIYF.

This clonotype appeared many times. The chain links TRBV6-5 to TRBJ1-1; D is possibly TRBD1 (5 bases). V was pared by 0 bases and J by 0 bases, with 14 bases between. The V gene's germline CDR1 is MNHEY and CDR2 SVGAGI. This CDR3 comprises 17 residues. The CDR3 DNA is TGTGCCAGCAGTTACTCGGAGGGGCGCAGGATGAACACTGAAGCTTTCTTT. It encodes CASSYSEGRRMNTEAFF.